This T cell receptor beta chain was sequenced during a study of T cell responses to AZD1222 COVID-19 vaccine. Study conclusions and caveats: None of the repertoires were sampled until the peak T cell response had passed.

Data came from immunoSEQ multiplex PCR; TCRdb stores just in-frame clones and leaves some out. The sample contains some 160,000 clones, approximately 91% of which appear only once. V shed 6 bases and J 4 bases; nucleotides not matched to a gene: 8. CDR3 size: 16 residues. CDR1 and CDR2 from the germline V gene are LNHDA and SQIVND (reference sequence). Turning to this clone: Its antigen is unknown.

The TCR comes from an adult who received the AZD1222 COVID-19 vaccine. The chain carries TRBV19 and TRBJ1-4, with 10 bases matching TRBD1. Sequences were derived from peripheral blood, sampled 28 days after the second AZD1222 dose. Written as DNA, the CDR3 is TGTGCCAGTAGCCACCCCCGGACAGGGGGTAATGAAAAACTGTTTTTT. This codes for CASSHPRTGGNEKLFF. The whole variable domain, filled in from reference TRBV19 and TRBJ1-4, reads DGGITQSPKYLFRKEGQNVTLSCEQNLNHDAMYWYRQDPGQGLRLIYYSQIVNDFQKGDIAEGYSVSREKKESFPLTVTSAQKNPTAFYLCASSHPRTGGNEKLFFGSGTQLSVL.